These 18 T cell receptor beta chains came from one sample sequenced in a study. Each CDR3 protein is one row after TCRdb ran MiXCR on the 5' RACE reads. Of approximately 57,000 distinct CDR3 sequences detected, around 20% appear once; the ten largest clones hold about 2.9%. Tregs were sorted as CD4+CD25+CD127-/low cells. The sample taken for sequencing was tumor-infiltrating Tregs sorted from the breast tumor. The receptor set was obtained from a female donor with breast cancer.

This chain connects TRBV4-3 to TRBJ1-5; D perhaps matches TRBD1 (5 bases). With 3 bases removed from V and 0 bases from J, the gap between germline ends came to 18 bases. The CDR3 spans 18 residues. Germline CDR1 is LGHNA and CDR2 is YSLEER. Written as DNA, the CDR3 is TGCGCCAGCAGCCACCTAGCGGGGCTGGACAATAGCAATCAGCCCCAGCATTTT. It is translated as CASSHLAGLDNSNQPQHF.

This clonotype was detected many times. This chain connects TRBV6-5 to TRBJ2-2, with TRBD1 matching 8 bases. CDR1 is MNHEY and CDR2 is SVGAGI in the germline V gene. This CDR3 has 14 residues. The trim removed 8 bases at V and 7 bases at J, leaving 9 bases unmatched. The CDR3 sequence is CASSMTGASGELFF. The CDR3 nucleotides read TGTGCCAGCTCTATGACAGGGGCGAGCGGGGAGCTGTTTTTT.

The chain has TRBV7-9 and TRBJ2-5; TRBD2 is a possible D gene (5 bases). Germline V lookup: CDR1 SEHNR, CDR2 FQNEAQ (reference sequence). V was pared by 5 bases and J by 5 bases, with 12 bases between. CDR3 size: 13 residues. Here the CDR3 reads CASSATGKETQYF. In DNA form, the CDR3 reads TGTGCCAGCAGCGCCACGGGGAAGGAGACCCAGTACTTC.

This clonotype rates as medium-sized. This chain joins TRBV20-1 and TRBJ2-1; tentative D call: TRBD1 (5 bases). This CDR3 spans 18 amino acids. The germline V gene encodes CDR1 DFQATT and CDR2 SNEGSKA (reference sequence). V was pared by 1 base and J by 9 bases, with 28 bases between. Here the CDR3 DNA reads TGCAGTGCTAGAGGGGTACCGCGCAGGGTCCCTCCTCGGCTTGAGCAGTTCTTC. This sequence encodes CSARGVPRRVPPRLEQFF.

This clonotype was detected a few times. The chain carries TRBV20-1 and TRBJ2-2; 7 bases line up with TRBD2. Germline loops: CDR1 DFQATT, CDR2 SNEGSKA (reference sequence). With 5 bases clipped from V and 4 bases from J, the junction kept 7 bases outside the gene matches. The CDR3 loop spans 14 amino acids. Here the CDR3 DNA reads TGCAGTGCTGTCCGGGGGAGGGGCACCGGGGAGCTGTTTTTT. Its translation: CSAVRGRGTGELFF.

The V gene is TRBV29-1, the J gene TRBJ2-7; weak D call: TRBD2 (5 bases). This CDR3 comprises 13 residues. The V end lost 6 bases, the J end lost 6 bases, and 18 bases lay between the germline ends. From germline, CDR1 is SQVTM and CDR2 ANQGSEA. The CDR3 loop is CSVRSSGLAEQYF. CDR3 sequence (DNA): TGCAGCGTGCGTTCCAGCGGTCTTGCCGAGCAGTACTTC.

The chain recombines TRBV9 with TRBJ2-1; 12 nucleotides align to TRBD2. Germline CDR1 SGDLS, CDR2 YYNGEE. Losses at the gene ends were 0 bases for V and 7 bases for J; bases not matched to a gene: 5. The CDR3 extends over 16 amino acids. CDR3 loop: CASSVGLAGGENEQFF. The CDR3 DNA follows: TGTGCCAGCAGCGTAGGTCTAGCGGGAGGGGAGAATGAGCAGTTCTTC.

The rearrangement uses TRBV27 and TRBJ1-2; D possibly corresponds to TRBD1 (6 bases). With 6 bases removed from V and 1 base from J, the gap between germline ends came to 18 bases. The germline V gene encodes CDR1 MNHEY and CDR2 SMNVEV (reference sequence). This CDR3 region has 16 residues. CDR3 protein: CASSPAGEGRNYGYTF. The DNA for the CDR3 is TGTGCCAGCAGCCCAGCAGGGGAGGGGCGTAACTATGGCTACACCTTC.

This clonotype was picked up many times. The rearrangement joins TRBV5-1 to TRBJ1-1; 7 nucleotides align to TRBD1. The CDR3 has 15 amino acids. V was clipped by 2 bases and J by 0 bases; unmatched bases: 4. Per germline, CDR1 SGHRS and CDR2 YFSETQ. CDR3 in amino acids: CASSFNRGVNTEAFF. The CDR3 DNA reads TGCGCCAGCAGCTTTAACAGGGGAGTGAACACTGAAGCTTTCTTT.

As concerns this clonotype: This clone may be a read error of a much larger clone one base away. V gene TRBV6-6 combines with J gene TRBJ1-1, with D possibly TRBD1 on 6 matching bases. The CDR3 consists of 15 residues. Trimming shortened V by 2 bases and J by 4 bases, and 14 bases separated the two germline ends. Germline CDR1 and CDR2: MNHNY and SVGAGI (reference sequence). In DNA form, the CDR3 reads TGTGCCAGCAGTTACCATGACAGGCCGAGCACTGAAGCTTTCTTT. Amino acids: CASSYHDRPSTEAFF.

The chain employs TRBV3-1 and TRBJ1-3; 8 bases agree with TRBD1. V shed 4 bases, J shed 0 bases, and the junction held 5 bases outside the gene matches. The CDR3 is 16 residues long. Germline V gene lookup returns CDR1 LGHDT and CDR2 YNNKEL (reference sequence). CDR3 amino acids: CASSPWDRTSGNTIYF. The CDR3 DNA follows: TGTGCCAGCAGCCCCTGGGACAGGACCTCTGGAAACACCATATATTTT. Based on the CDR3 plus reference TRBV3-1 and TRBJ1-3, the full variable domain is DTAVSQTPKYLVTQMGNDKSIKCEQNLGHDTMYWYKQDSKKFLKIMFSYNNKELIINETVPNRFSPKSPDKAHLNLHINSLELGDSAVYFCASSPWDRTSGNTIYFGEGSWLTVV.

This clonotype occurred a few times. The gene calls are TRBV5-1 and TRBJ2-5; unclear D gene. The length of the CDR3 is 13 residues. CDR1 and CDR2 (germline): SGHRS, YFSETQ. Trimming stripped 2 bases from V and 5 bases from J, with 10 bases between. The CDR3 loop is CASSFNAGETQYF. In DNA form, the CDR3 reads TGCGCCAGCAGCTTTAACGCCGGGGAGACCCAGTACTTC. The full variable domain, its missing parts supplied by reference TRBV5-1 and TRBJ2-5, is KAGVTQTPRYLIKTRGQQVTLSCSPISGHRSVSWYQQTPGQGLQFLFEYFSETQRNKGNFPGRFSGRQFSNSRSEMNVSTLELGDSALYLCASSFNAGETQYFGPGTRLLVL.

The chain combines TRBV6-1 with TRBJ2-6; D is ambiguous. Germline V gene sequence: CDR1 MNHNS, CDR2 SASEGT. V was cut by 8 bases and J by 0 bases, with 11 bases left in between. The CDR3 runs 15 residues. The CDR3 DNA follows: TGTGCCAGCCAAGGATCGGTCTCTGGGGCCAACGTCCTGACTTTC. This codes for CASQGSVSGANVLTF.

The chain is built from TRBV28 and TRBJ1-2; 7 bases agree with TRBD1. Per the germline V gene, CDR1 is MDHEN and CDR2 is SYDVKM. Trimming cost V 6 bases and J 6 bases; bases outside gene matches: 7. This CDR3 has 13 amino acids. Written as DNA, the CDR3 is TGTGCCAGCAGCTTAGACAGGGTGGATGGCTACACCTTC. Translated, it gives CASSLDRVDGYTF.

There are a few counts of this clonotype. This chain joins TRBV18 and TRBJ2-7, with D perhaps matching TRBD2 (5 bases). Trimming shortened V by 0 bases and J by 7 bases, and 16 bases separated the two germline ends. This CDR3 comprises 15 residues. CDR1 and CDR2 from the germline V gene are KGHSH and LQKENI. In DNA, the CDR3 is TGTGCCAGCTCACCACCCTCCGTTTACCCGGGGGAGCAGTACTTC. Its protein product is CASSPPSVYPGEQYF.

The chain combines TRBV19 with TRBJ2-7, with 8 bases fitting TRBD1. The CDR3 has 15 residues. Germline CDR1 is LNHDA and CDR2 is SQIVND (reference sequence). Trimming took 3 bases from V and 2 from J; bases not matched to a gene: 6. CDR3 DNA: TGTGCCAGTAGTATTAAAGGACAGGGAGCCTACGAGCAGTACTTC. It encodes CASSIKGQGAYEQYF.

The rearrangement uses TRBV12-3 or TRBV12-4 and TRBJ2-1; 8 positions agree with TRBD1. CDR3 size: 15 residues. J lost 12 bases, V lost 6 bases, and 16 bases had no gene match. This CDR3 reads CASSQYTTGVGGQFF. The CDR3 nucleotides read TGTGCCAGCAGCCAATACACGACAGGGGTGGGGGGGCAGTTCTTC.

This clonotype was seen a handful of times. The V gene is TRBV6-1, the J gene TRBJ2-7; possibly TRBD1 or TRBD2 for D (5 bases each). Germline loops: CDR1 MNHNS, CDR2 SASEGT. This CDR3 has 17 amino acids. The V gene lost 6 bases and the J gene lost 0 bases, with 21 bases spanning the gap. The CDR3 protein is CASRASWSGTASYEQYF. The DNA for the CDR3 is TGTGCCAGCAGGGCGTCGTGGTCCGGGACGGCCTCCTACGAGCAGTACTTC.